These T cell receptor beta chains were read from a single sample in a study of blood T cell repertoires in COVID-19. Assay used: immunoSEQ multiplex PCR; TCRdb lists only in-frame clones, some missing. The data contain about 130,000 clones, more than 70% of them singletons. Source material: peripheral blood. These receptors all come from a man between 65 and 80 years old with acute or convalescent COVID-19. Each CDR3 is given with its conserved first and last residue. A row's size may be missing; if present it is once, few, many or a size class.

14	NA	TRBV6-5	TRBJ1-1	CATSPGSMNTEAFF
12	few	TRBV28	TRBJ2-7	CASSLVGDEQYF
15	NA	TRBV4-2	TRBJ2-1	CASSQGGGAVDEQFF
14	NA	TRBV18	TRBJ2-1	CASSPGTGVTQQFF
17	NA	TRBV7-8	TRBJ2-3	CASSFLAGGGRTDTQYF
14	NA	TRBV4-1	TRBJ2-3	CASSQDRSTDTQYF
13	NA	TRBV6-5	TRBJ2-7	CASSYDRDYEQYF
15	NA	TRBV6-1	TRBJ1-2	CASSELRGSGGGYTF
12	NA	TRBV6-5	TRBJ2-5	CASKLAQETQYF
14	NA	TRBV6-5	TRBJ1-2	CASTYRGSNYGYTF
15	NA	TRBV7-9	TRBJ1-1	CASSLSQMMNTEAFF
17	once	TRBV5-8	TRBJ2-7	CASSFESGGPYSYEQYF
16	NA	TRBV11-2	TRBJ1-6	CASSFRDRSFGSPLHF
16	NA	TRBV3-1/TRBV3-2	TRBJ2-1	CASSQDFTGEYNEQFF
11	few	TRBV11-1	TRBJ2-5	CASSNTRTQYF
16	NA	TRBV6-4	TRBJ2-3	CASSDSWGGNTDTQYF
16	once	TRBV7-2	TRBJ2-1	CASSQLWDSSYNEQFF
17	NA	TRBV7-2	TRBJ2-2	CASRAGLAGDYTGELFF
15	NA	TRBV6-2/TRBV6-3	TRBJ1-2	CASSRPGTGANGYTF
14	NA	TRBV18	TRBJ1-1	CASSPRTGNTEAFF
13	NA	TRBV18	TRBJ1-1	CASSQLKDSEAFF
14	NA	TRBV6-5	TRBJ1-4	CASTATGFNEKLFF
15	NA	TRBV2	TRBJ1-2	CASSARTGGFYGYTF
13	NA	TRBV5-5	TRBJ2-7	CASSFPEGGEQYF
14	NA	TRBV6-1	TRBJ2-7	CASSEGRGRSEQYF
11	NA	TRBV20-1	TRBJ1-2	CSATENYGYTF
15	NA	TRBV7-2	TRBJ2-1	CASSASVQRGHEQFF
15	NA	TRBV2	TRBJ1-4	CASSLNAGGNEKLFF
11	few	TRBV29-1	TRBJ2-7	CSVWTGYEQYF
16	NA	TRBV18	TRBJ2-3	CASSPRTGFLTDTQYF
13	NA	TRBV7-9	TRBJ2-2	CASSNRGAGELFF
20	NA	TRBV27	TRBJ2-6	CASSLFAGGAWTSGANVLTF
16	NA	TRBV13	TRBJ2-7	CASSPGLAGGPSEQYF
15	NA	TRBV3-1/TRBV3-2	TRBJ2-5	CASSPGTSGGETQYF
15	NA	TRBV7-6	TRBJ2-7	CASSPNPRTGGEQYF
15	NA	TRBV19	TRBJ2-2	CASSIGQGATGELFF
16	few	TRBV4-2	TRBJ1-6	CASSRDSGTYNSPLHF
17	NA	TRBV11-2	TRBJ2-7	CASSRQRCGQGDCEQYF
14	NA	TRBV4-2	TRBJ2-7	CASTQGPDEYEQYF
14	NA	TRBV9	TRBJ1-4	CASSADRGGEKLFF
14	NA	TRBV3-1/TRBV3-2	TRBJ1-6	CASSRDSSRSPLHF
15	NA	TRBV7-6	TRBJ2-5	CASSPSTGRGETQYF
15	few	TRBV7-9	TRBJ2-1	CASSLQVLTHNEQFF
11	few	TRBV20-1	TRBJ1-2	CSARPSEGYTF
13	NA	TRBV6-5	TRBJ1-6	CASLRDRNSPLHF
13	NA	TRBV2	TRBJ1-1	CATQEQGVTEAFF
17	NA	TRBV19	TRBJ2-1	CASSQIAGVGPYNEQFF
15	NA	TRBV10-3	TRBJ2-2	CASHKTGDLTGELFF
17	NA	TRBV5-1	TRBJ2-7	CASSSWAGKLGTYEQYF